A single T cell receptor (beta chain) is shown here with its context. The data were obtained in a study of cytomegalovirus exposure and HLA in healthy donors. PCR was performed using 60 Vbeta and 13 Jbeta primers. Assay used: immunoSEQ multiplex PCR; TCRdb lists only in-frame clones, some missing. The sample carries fewer than 180,000 clones, around 79% recorded once. Trimming removed 2 bases from V and 2 bases from J; junction bases left unmatched: 5. CDR1 is SGHRS and CDR2 is YFSETQ in the germline V gene. CDR3 length: 15 residues. The TCR sequence derives from a man over 45 in good health and CMV-seropositive. V and J are TRBV5-1 and TRBJ2-3; 7 nucleotides line up with TRBD2. The sequencing sample was made of PBMCs. The CDR3 sequence: CASSFAGVDTDTQYF. CDR3 in DNA: TGCGCCAGCAGCTTTGCGGGAGTGGACACAGATACGCAGTATTTT.